This TCR beta chain was identified in a study of cytomegalovirus exposure and HLA in healthy donors. Overall study findings and caveats: What a later analysis showed was that several of the most significant clusters appeared linked to common viral pathogens.

PCR employed 60 Vbeta and 13 Jbeta primers. Using immunoSEQ multiplex PCR, the repertoire was profiled, and TCRdb retains in-frame clones only, with some absent. The sample lists 100,000 to 150,000 clones, about 80% occurring once. The CDR3 is made up of 15 amino acids. Trimming removed 5 bases from V and 4 bases from J, with 16 bases in between. Germline loops: CDR1 MNHEY, CDR2 SVGAGI. As for this clone: The antigen is not known.

The chain has TRBV6-5 and TRBJ2-3; D not resolved. This receptor was identified in a man aged 40-50 years in good health and CMV-seronegative. The sequenced material came from PBMCs. In DNA, the CDR3 is TGTGCCAGCAGTCGAGACTGGAGCGCCTCAGATACGCAGTATTTT. This gives the protein CASSRDWSASDTQYF.